Sequencing of this T cell receptor (beta chain) was carried out in a study of blood T cells in healthy people across ages. Extracted total RNA amounted to at least 6 micrograms for each sample. With 6 bases removed from V and 8 bases from J, the gap between germline ends came to 19 bases. The CDR3 is made up of 14 amino acids. This clonotype was counted between two and nine times. Together with a sample-barcoded 5' primer, a J-beta primer mix was included in a second PCR lasting about 6 to 11 cycles. MiXCR was run by TCRdb on the 5' RACE reads, yielding one entry per CDR3 protein. Among approximately 800,000 distinct CDR3 sequences listed, 25% to 30% were seen once. The sample also formed part of further work on T cells of mothers and their children.

V usage is TRBV12-3 or TRBV12-4 and J usage is TRBJ1-2; D call uncertain. The sequencing input was blood. This clonotype was obtained from a boy younger than 18 in good health. The CDR3 protein is CASSRLPGAEGYTF. CDR3 sequence (DNA): TGTGCCAGCAGCCGACTCCCCGGCGCTGAGGGCTACACCTTC.